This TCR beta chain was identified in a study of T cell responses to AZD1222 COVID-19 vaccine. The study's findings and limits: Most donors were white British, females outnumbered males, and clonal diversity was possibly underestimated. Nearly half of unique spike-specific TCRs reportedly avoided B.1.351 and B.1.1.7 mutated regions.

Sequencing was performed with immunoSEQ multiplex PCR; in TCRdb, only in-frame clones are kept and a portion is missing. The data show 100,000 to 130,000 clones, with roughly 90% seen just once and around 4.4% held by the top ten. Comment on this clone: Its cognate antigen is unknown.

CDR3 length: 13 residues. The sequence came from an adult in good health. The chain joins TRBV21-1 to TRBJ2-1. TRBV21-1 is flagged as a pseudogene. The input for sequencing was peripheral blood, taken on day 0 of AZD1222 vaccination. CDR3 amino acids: CASSKAGRYQQFF. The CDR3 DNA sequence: TGTGCCAGCAGCAAAGCAGGTAGGTATCAGCAGTTCTTC.